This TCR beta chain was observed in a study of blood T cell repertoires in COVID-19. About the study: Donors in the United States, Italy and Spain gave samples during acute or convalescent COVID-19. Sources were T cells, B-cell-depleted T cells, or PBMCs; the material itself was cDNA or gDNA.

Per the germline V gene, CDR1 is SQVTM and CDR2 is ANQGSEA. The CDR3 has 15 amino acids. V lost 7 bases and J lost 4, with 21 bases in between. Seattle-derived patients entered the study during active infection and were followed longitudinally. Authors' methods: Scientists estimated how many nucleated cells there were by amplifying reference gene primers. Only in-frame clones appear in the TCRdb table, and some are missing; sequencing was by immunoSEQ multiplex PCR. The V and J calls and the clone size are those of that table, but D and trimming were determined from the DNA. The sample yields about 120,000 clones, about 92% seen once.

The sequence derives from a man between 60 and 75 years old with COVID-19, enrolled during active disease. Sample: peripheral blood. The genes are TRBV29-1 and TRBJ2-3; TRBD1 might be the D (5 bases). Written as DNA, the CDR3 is TGCAGCGCCCTAGGAAAACGACAGCTCCCAGATACGCAGTATTTT. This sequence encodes CSALGKRQLPDTQYF.